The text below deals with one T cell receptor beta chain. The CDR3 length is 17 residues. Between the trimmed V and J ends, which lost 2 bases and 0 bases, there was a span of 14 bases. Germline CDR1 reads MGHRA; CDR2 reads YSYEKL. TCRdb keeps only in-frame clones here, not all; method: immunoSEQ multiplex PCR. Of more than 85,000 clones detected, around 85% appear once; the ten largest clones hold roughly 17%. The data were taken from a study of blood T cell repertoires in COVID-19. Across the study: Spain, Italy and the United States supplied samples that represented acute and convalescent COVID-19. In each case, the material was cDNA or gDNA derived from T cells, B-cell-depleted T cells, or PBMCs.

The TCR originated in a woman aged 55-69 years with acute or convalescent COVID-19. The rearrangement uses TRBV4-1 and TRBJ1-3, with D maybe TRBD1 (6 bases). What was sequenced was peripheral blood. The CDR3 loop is CASSQHHRENSGNTIYF. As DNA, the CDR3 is TGCGCCAGCAGCCAACATCACAGGGAGAACTCTGGAAACACCATATATTTT.